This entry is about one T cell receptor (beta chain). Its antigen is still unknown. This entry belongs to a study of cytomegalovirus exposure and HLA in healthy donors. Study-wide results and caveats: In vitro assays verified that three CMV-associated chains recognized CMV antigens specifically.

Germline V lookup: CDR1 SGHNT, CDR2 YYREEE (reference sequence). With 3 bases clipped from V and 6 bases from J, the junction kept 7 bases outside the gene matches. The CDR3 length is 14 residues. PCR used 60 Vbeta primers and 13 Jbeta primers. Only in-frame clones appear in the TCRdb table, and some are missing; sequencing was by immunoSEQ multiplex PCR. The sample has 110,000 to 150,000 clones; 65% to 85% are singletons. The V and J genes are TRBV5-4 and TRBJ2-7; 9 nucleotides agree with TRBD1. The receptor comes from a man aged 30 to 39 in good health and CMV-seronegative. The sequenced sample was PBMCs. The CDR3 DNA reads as TGTGCCAGCAGCTCCCGGGACAGGGTGGGCGAGCAGTACTTC. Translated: CASSSRDRVGEQYF.